This T cell receptor (beta chain) originates from a study of blood T cell repertoires in COVID-19. Study overall: T cells, B-cell-depleted T cells, or PBMCs provided the cDNA or gDNA that served as material.

Study processing details: Reference gene primer amplification gave nucleated cell count estimates. Here immunoSEQ multiplex PCR was the method, and the copy in TCRdb shows in-frame clones only, minus some. V and J calls and clone size follow that table, whereas D and trimming were derived from the DNA. Of under 20,000 clones in the sample, roughly 84% were seen once. The germline V and J ends were trimmed by 7 bases and 0 bases, with 12 bases remaining between them. CDR3 length: 14 residues. Germline V lookup: CDR1 SGDLS, CDR2 YYNGEE. This TCR was recovered from a human donor with active COVID-19. The donor label of this sample is uncertain. Sequencing was performed on peripheral blood. The J gene is TRBJ2-3, the V gene TRBV9; D is possibly TRBD2 (6 bases). The CDR3 DNA follows: TGTGCCAGCGTTCGGGGGAGGAGCACAGATACGCAGTATTTT. It encodes CASVRGRSTDTQYF. Using reference TRBV9 and TRBJ2-3 for the parts outside the CDR3, the full variable domain is DSGVTQTPKHLITATGQRVTLRCSPRSGDLSVYWYQQSLDQGLQFLIQYYNGEERAKGNILERFSAQQFPDLHSELNLSSLELGDSALYFCASVRGRSTDTQYFGPGTRLTVL.